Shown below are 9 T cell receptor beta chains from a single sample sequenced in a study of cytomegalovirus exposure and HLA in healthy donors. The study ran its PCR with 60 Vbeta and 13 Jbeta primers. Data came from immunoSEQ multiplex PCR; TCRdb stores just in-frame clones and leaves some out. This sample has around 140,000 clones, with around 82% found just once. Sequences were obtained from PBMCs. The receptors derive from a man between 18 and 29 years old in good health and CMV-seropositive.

Here the CDR3 reads CATSRDAGPVGTEAFF. The CDR3, as DNA: TGTGCCACCAGCAGAGATGCAGGCCCCGTGGGCACTGAAGCTTTCTTT. The chain links TRBV15 to TRBJ1-1, with D unclear. The length of the CDR3 is 16 residues. Trimming shortened V by 0 bases and J by 4 bases, and 15 bases separated the two germline ends. Germline CDR1 and CDR2: LNHNV and YYDKDF (reference sequence). Filled out from reference TRBV15 and TRBJ1-1, the complete variable domain reads DAMVIQNPRYQVTQFGKPVTLSCSQTLNHNVMYWYQQKSSQAPKLLFHYYDKDFNNEADTPDNFQSRRPNTSFCFLDIRSPGLGDTAMYLCATSRDAGPVGTEAFFGQGTRLTVV.

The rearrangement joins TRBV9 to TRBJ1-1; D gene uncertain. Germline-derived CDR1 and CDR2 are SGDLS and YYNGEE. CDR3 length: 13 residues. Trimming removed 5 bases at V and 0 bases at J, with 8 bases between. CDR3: CASSPGLNTEAFF. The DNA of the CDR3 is TGTGCCAGCAGTCCAGGTTTGAACACTGAAGCTTTCTTT. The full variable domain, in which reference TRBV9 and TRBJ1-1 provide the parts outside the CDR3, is DSGVTQTPKHLITATGQRVTLRCSPRSGDLSVYWYQQSLDQGLQFLIQYYNGEERAKGNILERFSAQQFPDLHSELNLSSLELGDSALYFCASSPGLNTEAFFGQGTRLTVV.

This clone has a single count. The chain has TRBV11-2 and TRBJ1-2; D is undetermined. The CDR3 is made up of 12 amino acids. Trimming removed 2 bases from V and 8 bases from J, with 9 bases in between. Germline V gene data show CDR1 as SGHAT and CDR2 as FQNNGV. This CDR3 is CASSLREGGYTF. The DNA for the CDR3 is TGTGCCAGCAGCTTACGGGAGGGCGGCTACACCTTC.

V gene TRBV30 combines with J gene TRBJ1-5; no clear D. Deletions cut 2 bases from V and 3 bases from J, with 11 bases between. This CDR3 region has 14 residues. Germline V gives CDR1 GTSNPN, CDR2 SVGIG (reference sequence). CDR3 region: CAWSPEADNQPQHF. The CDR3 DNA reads TGTGCCTGGAGTCCGGAGGCGGACAATCAGCCCCAGCATTTT.

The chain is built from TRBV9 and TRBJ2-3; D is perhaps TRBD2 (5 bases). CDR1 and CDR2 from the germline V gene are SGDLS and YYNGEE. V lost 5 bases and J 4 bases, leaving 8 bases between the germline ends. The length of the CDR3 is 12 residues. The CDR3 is CASRSGSDTQYF. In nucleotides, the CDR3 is TGTGCCAGCAGATCGGGGTCAGATACGCAGTATTTT.

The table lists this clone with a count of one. CDR3 sequence reads: CASSLGWARGGEKLFF. CDR3 DNA sequence: TGTGCCAGCAGCTTAGGCTGGGCCAGGGGAGGGGAAAAACTGTTTTTT. V is TRBV7-9 and J is TRBJ1-4, with D tentatively TRBD1 (6 bases). Germline CDR1 and CDR2: SEHNR and FQNEAQ (reference sequence). The CDR3 loop spans 16 amino acids. V lost 1 base, J lost 8 bases, and 17 bases lay in between.

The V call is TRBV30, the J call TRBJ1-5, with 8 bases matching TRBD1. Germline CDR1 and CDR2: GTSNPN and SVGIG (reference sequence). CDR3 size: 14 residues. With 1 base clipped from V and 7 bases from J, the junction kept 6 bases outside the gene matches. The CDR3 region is CAWSGGQAGQPQHF. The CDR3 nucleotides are TGTGCCTGGAGTGGGGGACAGGCTGGACAGCCCCAGCATTTT.

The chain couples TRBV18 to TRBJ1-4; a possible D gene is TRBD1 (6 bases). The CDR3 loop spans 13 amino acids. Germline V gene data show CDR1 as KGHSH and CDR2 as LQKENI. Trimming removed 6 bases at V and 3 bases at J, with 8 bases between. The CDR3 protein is CASSQGSNEKLFF. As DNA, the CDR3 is TGTGCCAGCTCTCAGGGGTCTAATGAAAAACTGTTTTTT.

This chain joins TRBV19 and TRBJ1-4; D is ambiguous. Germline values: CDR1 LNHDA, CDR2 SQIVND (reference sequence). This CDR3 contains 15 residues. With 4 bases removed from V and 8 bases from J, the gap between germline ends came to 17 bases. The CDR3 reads CASSTHGASGEKLFF. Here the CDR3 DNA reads TGTGCCAGTAGTACGCACGGTGCCTCGGGGGAAAAACTGTTTTTT.